Below are 25 T cell receptor beta chains sequenced from a single sample in a study of T-cell memory formation after mild COVID-19. MiXCR, applied by TCRdb to the 5' RACE reads, yields one record per CDR3 protein. The table has about 100,000 distinct CDR3 sequences, 11% seen once. Sequencing was carried out using PBMCs or a T cell subset sorted from them (not recorded which). The receptors derive from a man aged 18 to 30 who had mild COVID-19 (a few samples of this study predate the infection). Cell type and time point are not known.

This clonotype was observed once. The genes are TRBV4-1 and TRBJ1-2; 7 nucleotides line up with TRBD1. CDR1 is MGHRA, CDR2 YSYEKL, per germline. The length of the CDR3 is 15 residues. J was trimmed by 4 bases and V by 1 base; bases with no gene match: 6. The CDR3 DNA sequence: TGCGCCAGCAGCCAAGCAGGGGACAGAAGCTATGGCTACACCTTC. Translating gives CASSQAGDRSYGYTF.

This clonotype was recorded a few times. The chain is built from TRBV11-2 and TRBJ1-4; TRBD1 is a possible D gene (5 bases). From germline, CDR1 is SGHAT and CDR2 FQNNGV. Trimming removed 5 bases at V and 7 bases at J, with 11 bases between. The CDR3 covers 13 residues. CDR3 DNA: TGTGCCAGCAGCATGGGGGTAATTGAAAAACTGTTTTTT. It codes for CASSMGVIEKLFF. Full variable domain (rest looked up from reference TRBV11-2 and TRBJ1-4): EAGVAQSPRYKIIEKRQSVAFWCNPISGHATLYWYQQILGQGPKLLIQFQNNGVVDDSQLPKDRFSAERLKGVDSTLKIQPAKLEDSAVYLCASSMGVIEKLFFGSGTQLSVL.

Ten or more counts support this clonotype. The chain has TRBV29-1 and TRBJ1-6; D is perhaps TRBD1 (6 bases). The germline CDR1 and CDR2 sequences are SQVTM and ANQGSEA. Trimming shortened V by 6 bases and J by 7 bases, and 13 bases separated the two germline ends. This CDR3 comprises 13 residues. CDR3 protein: CSVGADRNSPLHF. The CDR3 bases are TGCAGCGTGGGGGCAGATAGAAATTCACCCCTCCACTTT. The whole variable domain, filled in from reference TRBV29-1 and TRBJ1-6, reads SAVISQKPSRDICQRGTSLTIQCQVDSQVTMMFWYRQQPGQSLTLIATANQGSEATYESGFVIDKFPISRPNLTFSTLTVSNMSPEDSSIYLCSVGADRNSPLHFGNGTRLTVT.

In its sample, this clonotype was seen many times. The chain links TRBV4-1 to TRBJ1-1; D unclear. Germline V gene sequence: CDR1 MGHRA, CDR2 YSYEKL. The CDR3 has 16 residues. With 0 bases removed from V and 8 bases from J, the gap between germline ends came to 19 bases. The CDR3 here is CASSQDSGNLLLEAFF. As DNA, the CDR3 is TGCGCCAGCAGCCAAGATTCGGGTAACCTCCTCCTCGAAGCTTTCTTT.

The rearrangement uses TRBV12-3 or TRBV12-4 and TRBJ2-7; no reliable D call. Trimming shortened V by 6 bases and J by 2 bases, and 14 bases separated the two germline ends. This CDR3 spans 14 amino acids. CDR3 nucleotide sequence: TGTGCCAGCAGCCGCCCGGCAGCGCCCTACGAGCAGTACTTC. Translating gives CASSRPAAPYEQYF.

With respect to this clonotype: The junction departs from germline at one end; a sequencing error may be responsible. The gene calls are TRBV12-3 or TRBV12-4 and TRBJ1-1, with D possibly matching TRBD1 (5 bases). The CDR3 is 12 amino acids. The CDR3 DNA reads as TGTGCCAGCAGTTTAGCGATGGAGGGCGAGGGGTTT. It specifies CASSLAMEGEGF.

The V gene is TRBV30, the J gene TRBJ1-2; TRBD1 agrees at 7 bases. Germline assignment: CDR1 GTSNPN and CDR2 SVGIG (reference sequence). The CDR3 is made up of 13 amino acids. After removal of 1 base from V and 7 bases from J, the junction contained 6 bases not matched to a gene. Here the CDR3 reads CAWSGTGVSGYTF. CDR3 DNA sequence: TGTGCCTGGAGTGGGACAGGAGTATCTGGCTACACCTTC.

This clonotype was found a few times. The V call is TRBV6-5, the J call TRBJ1-2; D remains unclear. Germline CDR1 is MNHEY and CDR2 is SVGAGI. CDR3 length: 15 residues. V was trimmed by 0 bases and J by 0 bases, leaving 8 bases between them. DNA of the CDR3: TGTGCCAGCAGTTACTCGCAGCCTGCTAACTATGGCTACACCTTC. It encodes CASSYSQPANYGYTF.

V gene TRBV5-1 combines with J gene TRBJ2-3; 8 nucleotides line up with TRBD2. Losses at the gene ends were 2 bases for V and 13 bases for J; bases not matched to a gene: 12. This CDR3 is 14 amino acids long. From germline, CDR1 is SGHRS and CDR2 YFSETQ. DNA for the CDR3: TGCGCCAGCAGCTTAGAAAGCGGGGGCCCCCGGGAGTATTTT. Protein sequence: CASSLESGGPREYF.

In this sample, this clonotype turned up many times. The CDR3 region has the DNA TGTGCCAGCAGCTTGGGTACTGGGCTGTGGAATCAGCCCCAGCATTTT. Its protein product is CASSLGTGLWNQPQHF. This rearrangement joins TRBV5-8 to TRBJ1-5; D is uncertain. The CDR3 sequence is 16 residues long. Per germline, CDR1 SGHTS and CDR2 YDEGEE. V lost 0 bases and J lost 4, with 14 bases in between.

This clonotype has more than one count but fewer than ten. V and J are TRBV29-1 and TRBJ1-1; D might be TRBD1 (5 bases). The V gene's germline CDR1 is SQVTM and CDR2 ANQGSEA. The CDR3 length is 13 residues. V lost 4 bases and J lost 0, with 9 bases in between. DNA for the CDR3: TGCAGCGTTGCCAGGGAGGTGAACACTGAAGCTTTCTTT. It encodes CSVAREVNTEAFF.

The chain is built from TRBV4-1 and TRBJ2-7; TRBD1 might be the D (5 bases). The V end was cut by 3 bases, the J end by 6 bases, with 18 bases between. From germline, CDR1 is MGHRA and CDR2 YSYEKL. The CDR3 runs 15 residues. The CDR3 sequence is CASSHPTAGFGEQYF. CDR3 nucleotide sequence: TGCGCCAGCAGCCACCCAACGGCAGGGTTCGGCGAGCAGTACTTC.

This clonotype came up many times. The chain joins TRBV7-2 to TRBJ1-1; no clear D. V shed 3 bases and J shed 3 bases, with 14 bases lying between them. Germline loops: CDR1 SGHTA, CDR2 FQGNSA. This CDR3 contains 15 residues. CDR3: CASSFGDAVHTEAFF. For the CDR3, the DNA is TGTGCCAGCAGCTTTGGGGATGCGGTTCACACTGAAGCTTTCTTT.

This clonotype turned up a few times. The J gene is TRBJ2-1, the V gene TRBV6-2 or TRBV6-3; 8 bases map to TRBD1. V was clipped by 4 bases and J by 4 bases; unmatched bases: 6. Germline assignment: CDR1 MNHEY and CDR2 SVGEGT. The CDR3 is made up of 15 amino acids. The CDR3, as DNA: TGTGCCAGCAGTTTCTGGACAGGGCTATACAATGAGCAGTTCTTC. As protein: CASSFWTGLYNEQFF.

This clonotype showed up just a few times. The chain has TRBV4-3 and TRBJ1-4; 9 positions agree with TRBD1. Germline values: CDR1 LGHNA, CDR2 YSLEER. This CDR3 region has 16 residues. The V gene end was trimmed by 1 base and the J gene end by 7 bases; junction bases not matched to a gene: 7. The CDR3 reads CASSQGGHRGREKLFF. The CDR3 DNA sequence: TGCGCCAGCAGCCAAGGAGGTCACAGGGGGCGTGAAAAACTGTTTTTT.

This clonotype came up a few times. V is TRBV11-1 and J is TRBJ2-7; D gene ambiguous. The CDR3 has 14 amino acids. Germline CDR1 reads SGHAT; CDR2 reads FQDESV (reference sequence). The germline V and J ends were trimmed by 5 bases and 3 bases, with 14 bases remaining between them. The CDR3 protein is CASSPRIKVYEQYF. The CDR3, as DNA: TGTGCCAGCAGCCCCCGGATAAAAGTCTACGAGCAGTACTTC.

This clonotype has a handful of counts. The chain joins TRBV7-3 to TRBJ2-3; D is possibly TRBD1 or TRBD2 (5 bases each). Germline assignment: CDR1 SGHTA and CDR2 FQGTGA. This CDR3 is built from 16 residues. V lost 6 bases and J 0 bases, leaving 16 bases between the germline ends. The CDR3 spells CASSRRAGASTDTQYF. The CDR3 DNA reads TGTGCCAGCAGTCGTCGAGCCGGGGCGAGCACAGATACGCAGTATTTT. Together with reference TRBV7-3 and TRBJ2-3, the CDR3 gives the full variable domain: GAGVSQTPSNKVTEKGKYVELRCDPISGHTALYWYRQSLGQGPEFLIYFQGTGAADDSGLPNDRFFAVRPEGSVSTLKIQRTERGDSAVYLCASSRRAGASTDTQYFGPGTRLTVL.

In its sample, this clonotype was seen a few times. The gene calls are TRBV5-5 and TRBJ1-1; D remains unclear. CDR1 and CDR2 from the germline V gene are SGHKS and YYEKEE (reference sequence). The CDR3 totals 12 residues. The V end lost 2 bases, the J end lost 6 bases, and 8 bases lay between the germline ends. CDR3 coding DNA: TGTGCCAGCAGCTTCATGGAACCTGAAGCTTTCTTT. It codes for CASSFMEPEAFF.

In its sample, this clonotype was seen many times. The rearrangement uses TRBV7-9 and TRBJ2-1, with unresolved D. Germline loops: CDR1 SEHNR, CDR2 FQNEAQ (reference sequence). The CDR3 is made up of 11 amino acids. V lost 1 base to trimming and J lost 10 bases, with 5 bases between them. The CDR3 here is CASSLVWEQFF. DNA for the CDR3: TGTGCCAGCAGCTTAGTATGGGAGCAGTTCTTC.

V and J are TRBV12-3 or TRBV12-4 and TRBJ1-1; maybe TRBD1 (6 bases). The CDR3 extends over 13 amino acids. Trimming took off 8 bases at V and 2 bases at J, with 12 bases between the two ends. CDR3 coding DNA: TGTGCCAGCGGCGGACAGCATAACACTGAAGCTTTCTTT. Translation: CASGGQHNTEAFF.

The chain recombines TRBV7-2 with TRBJ2-7; TRBD2 is a possible D gene (5 bases). Germline CDR1 reads SGHTA; CDR2 reads FQGNSA. Between the trimmed V and J ends, which lost 1 base and 4 bases, there was a span of 14 bases. The CDR3 sequence is 15 residues long. The CDR3 protein is CASSLVGGRGYEQYF. DNA for the CDR3: TGTGCCAGCAGCTTAGTAGGCGGGCGAGGGTACGAGCAGTACTTC.

The chain uses TRBV27 and TRBJ2-1, with D perhaps assigned TRBD1 or TRBD2 (5 bases each). The CDR3 extends over 15 amino acids. Germline V gene data show CDR1 as MNHEY and CDR2 as SMNVEV (reference sequence). V gave up 5 bases and J gave up 6 bases, with 17 bases separating them. CDR3 bases: TGTGCCAGCAGTGCGCACAGGCGAGGGGCCAATGAGCAGTTCTTC. The encoded protein is CASSAHRRGANEQFF.

The CDR3 sequence: CASSYSAGGYTEAFF. The CDR3 DNA follows: TGTGCCAGCAGTTACTCGGCAGGGGGCTACACTGAAGCTTTCTTT. This rearrangement joins TRBV6-5 to TRBJ1-1, with 8 bases identical to TRBD1. Germline V gene sequence: CDR1 MNHEY, CDR2 SVGAGI. This CDR3 region has 15 residues. With 0 bases clipped from V and 3 bases from J, the junction kept 3 bases outside the gene matches.

This chain uses TRBV12-3 or TRBV12-4 with TRBJ2-1, with 7 bases lining up with TRBD1. This CDR3 has 15 residues. Trimming at V came to 6 bases and at J to 0 bases, leaving 5 bases not matched to a gene. The CDR3 nucleotides are TGTGCCAGCAGGGGACAGTCGAGCTCCTACAATGAGCAGTTCTTC. It translates to CASRGQSSSYNEQFF.

J is TRBJ1-2 and V is TRBV11-2; D is ambiguous. CDR3 length: 13 amino acids. Deletions cut 1 base from V and 4 bases from J, with 7 bases between. CDR1 and CDR2 from the germline V gene are SGHAT and FQNNGV. The CDR3, as DNA: TGTGCCAGCAGCTTAGGGCCGGCCTATGGCTACACCTTC. Its protein is CASSLGPAYGYTF. The whole variable domain, remainder taken from reference TRBV11-2 and TRBJ1-2, is EAGVAQSPRYKIIEKRQSVAFWCNPISGHATLYWYQQILGQGPKLLIQFQNNGVVDDSQLPKDRFSAERLKGVDSTLKIQPAKLEDSAVYLCASSLGPAYGYTFGSGTRLTVV.